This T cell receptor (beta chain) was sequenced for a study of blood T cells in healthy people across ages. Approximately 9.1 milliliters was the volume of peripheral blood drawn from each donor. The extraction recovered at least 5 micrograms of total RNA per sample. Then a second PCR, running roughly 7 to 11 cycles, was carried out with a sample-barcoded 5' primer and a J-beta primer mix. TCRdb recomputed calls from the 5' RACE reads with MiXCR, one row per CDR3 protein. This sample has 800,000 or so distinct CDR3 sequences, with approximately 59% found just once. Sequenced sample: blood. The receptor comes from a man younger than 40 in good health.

CDR3: CASSFQDRSHEQYF. CDR3 DNA sequence: TGTGCCAGCAGTTTTCAGGACAGATCGCACGAGCAGTACTTC. This chain links TRBV27 with TRBJ2-7, with D possibly TRBD1 on 6 matching bases. Trimming removed 3 bases at V and 5 bases at J, with 14 bases between. Germline V lookup: CDR1 MNHEY, CDR2 SMNVEV (reference sequence). The CDR3 is 14 amino acids.